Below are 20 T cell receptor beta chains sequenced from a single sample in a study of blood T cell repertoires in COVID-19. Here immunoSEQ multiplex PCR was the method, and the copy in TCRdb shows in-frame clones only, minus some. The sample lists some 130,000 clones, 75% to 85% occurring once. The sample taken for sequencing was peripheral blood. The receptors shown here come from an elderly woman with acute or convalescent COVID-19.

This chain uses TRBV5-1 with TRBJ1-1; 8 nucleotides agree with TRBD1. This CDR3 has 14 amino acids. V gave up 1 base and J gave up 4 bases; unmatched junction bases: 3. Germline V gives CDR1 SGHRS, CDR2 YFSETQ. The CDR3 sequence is CASSLYGTGTEAFF. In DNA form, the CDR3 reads TGCGCCAGCAGCTTGTATGGGACAGGCACTGAAGCTTTCTTT.

The CDR3 protein is CASSPSVEMIEAFF. In DNA, the CDR3 is TGTGCCAGCTCACCAAGTGTAGAAATGATTGAAGCTTTCTTT. The chain joins TRBV18 to TRBJ1-1; D uncertain. CDR1 is KGHSH and CDR2 is LQKENI in the germline V gene. The germline V and J ends were trimmed by 2 bases and 7 bases, with 14 bases remaining between them. The CDR3 has 14 amino acids. Looking up the rest from reference TRBV18 and TRBJ1-1 gives the full variable domain: NAGVMQNPRHLVRRRGQEARLRCSPMKGHSHVYWYRQLPEEGLKFMVYLQKENIIDESGMPKERFSAEFPKEGPSILRIQQVVRGDSAAYFCASSPSVEMIEAFFGQGTRLTVV.

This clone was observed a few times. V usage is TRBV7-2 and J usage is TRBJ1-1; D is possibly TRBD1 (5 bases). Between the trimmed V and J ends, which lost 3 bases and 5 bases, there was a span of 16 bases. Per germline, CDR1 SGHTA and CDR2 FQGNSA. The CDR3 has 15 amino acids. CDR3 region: CASSFDIGARTEAFF. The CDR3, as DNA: TGTGCCAGCAGCTTCGATATAGGGGCGCGGACTGAAGCTTTCTTT.

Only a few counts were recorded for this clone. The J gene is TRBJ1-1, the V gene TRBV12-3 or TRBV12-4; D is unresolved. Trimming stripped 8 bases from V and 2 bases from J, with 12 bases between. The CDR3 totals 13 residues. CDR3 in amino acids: CASHSVSNTEAFF. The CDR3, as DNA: TGTGCCAGCCACTCGGTTTCTAACACTGAAGCTTTCTTT.

CDR3 sequence: CASSTPREVTMRYTF. CDR3 DNA: TGTGCCAGCAGTACACCCCGGGAGGTAACTATGCGCTACACCTTC. The chain is built from TRBV6-4 and TRBJ1-2; D is undetermined. V lost 5 bases, J lost 9 bases, and 22 bases lay in between. Germline CDR1 MRHNA, CDR2 SNTAGT. The CDR3 is 15 residues long.

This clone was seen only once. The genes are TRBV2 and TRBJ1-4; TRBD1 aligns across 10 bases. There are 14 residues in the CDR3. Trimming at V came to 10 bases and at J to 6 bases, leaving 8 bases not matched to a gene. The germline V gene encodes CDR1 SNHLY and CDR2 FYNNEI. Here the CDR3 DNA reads TGTGCCACCCAGTCGGGGACAGGGGATGAAAAACTGTTTTTT. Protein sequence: CATQSGTGDEKLFF.

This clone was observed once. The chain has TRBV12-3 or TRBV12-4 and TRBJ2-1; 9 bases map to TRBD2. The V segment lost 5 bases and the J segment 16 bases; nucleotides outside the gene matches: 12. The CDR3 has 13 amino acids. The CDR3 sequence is CASSLLEGSGSFF. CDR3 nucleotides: TGTGCCAGCAGTCTACTGGAAGGTAGCGGGAGTTTCTTC.

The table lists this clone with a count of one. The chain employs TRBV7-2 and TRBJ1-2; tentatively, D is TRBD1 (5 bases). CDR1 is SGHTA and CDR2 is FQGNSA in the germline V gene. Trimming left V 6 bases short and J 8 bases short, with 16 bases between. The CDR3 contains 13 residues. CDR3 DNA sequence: TGTGCCAGCAGTCCCCTTGGGGGAGGAGGCTACACCTTC. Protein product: CASSPLGGGGYTF.

The CDR3 spells CASSDPRGQANNQPQHF. CDR3 DNA: TGTGCCAGTAGCGACCCCAGGGGACAGGCTAACAATCAGCCCCAGCATTTT. The chain recombines TRBV19 with TRBJ1-5; 8 nucleotides align to TRBD1. Germline V gives CDR1 LNHDA, CDR2 SQIVND (reference sequence). The CDR3 totals 17 residues. Trimming cost V 6 bases and J 3 bases; bases outside gene matches: 13.

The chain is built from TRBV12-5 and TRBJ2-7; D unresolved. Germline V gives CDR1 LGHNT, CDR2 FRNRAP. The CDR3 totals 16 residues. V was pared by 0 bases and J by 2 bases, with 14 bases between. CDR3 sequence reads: CASGLVNTRKTYEQYF. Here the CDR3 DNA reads TGTGCTAGTGGTTTGGTAAACACCAGGAAAACCTACGAGCAGTACTTC. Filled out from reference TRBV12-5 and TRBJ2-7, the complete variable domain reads DARVTQTPRHKVTEMGQEVTMRCQPILGHNTVFWYRQTMMQGLELLAYFRNRAPLDDSGMPKDRFSAEMPDATLATLKIQPSEPRDSAVYFCASGLVNTRKTYEQYFGPGTRLTVT.

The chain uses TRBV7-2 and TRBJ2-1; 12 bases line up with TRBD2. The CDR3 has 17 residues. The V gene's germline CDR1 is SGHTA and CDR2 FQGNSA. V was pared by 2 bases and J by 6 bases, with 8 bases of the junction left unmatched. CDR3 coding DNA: TGTGCCAGCAGCTTAAAACTAGCGGGAGGATGGGGCAATGAGCAGTTCTTC. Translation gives CASSLKLAGGWGNEQFF.

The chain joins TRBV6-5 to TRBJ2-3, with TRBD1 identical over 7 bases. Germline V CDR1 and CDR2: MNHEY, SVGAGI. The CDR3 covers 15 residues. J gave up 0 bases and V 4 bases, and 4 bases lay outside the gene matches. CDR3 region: CASSFLTGSTDTQYF. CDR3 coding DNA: TGTGCCAGCAGTTTCTTGACAGGGAGCACAGATACGCAGTATTTT.

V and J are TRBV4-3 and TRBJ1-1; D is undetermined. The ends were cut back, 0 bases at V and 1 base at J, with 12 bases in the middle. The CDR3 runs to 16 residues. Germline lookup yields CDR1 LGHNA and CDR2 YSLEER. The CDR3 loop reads CASSQDPQGGNTEAFF. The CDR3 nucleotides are TGCGCCAGCAGCCAAGATCCTCAAGGAGGGAACACTGAAGCTTTCTTT.

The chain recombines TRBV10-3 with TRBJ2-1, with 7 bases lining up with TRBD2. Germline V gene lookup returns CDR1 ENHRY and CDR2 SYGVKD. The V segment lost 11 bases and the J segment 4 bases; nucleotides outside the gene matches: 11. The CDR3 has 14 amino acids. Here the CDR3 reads CAAAGDGTYNEQFF. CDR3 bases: TGTGCCGCGGCGGGAGATGGTACGTACAATGAGCAGTTCTTC.

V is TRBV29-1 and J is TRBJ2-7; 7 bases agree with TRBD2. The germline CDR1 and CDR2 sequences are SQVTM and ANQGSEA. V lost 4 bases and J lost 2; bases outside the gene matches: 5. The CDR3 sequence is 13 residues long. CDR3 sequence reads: CSVGAGVAYEQYF. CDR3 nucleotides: TGCAGCGTTGGGGCGGGAGTTGCCTACGAGCAGTACTTC.

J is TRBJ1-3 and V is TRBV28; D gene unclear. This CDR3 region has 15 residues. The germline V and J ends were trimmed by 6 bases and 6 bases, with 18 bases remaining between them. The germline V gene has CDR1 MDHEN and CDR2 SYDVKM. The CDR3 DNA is TGTGCCAGCAGAAGCGTTGGACTCCTCATAAACACCATATATTTT. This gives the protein CASRSVGLLINTIYF.

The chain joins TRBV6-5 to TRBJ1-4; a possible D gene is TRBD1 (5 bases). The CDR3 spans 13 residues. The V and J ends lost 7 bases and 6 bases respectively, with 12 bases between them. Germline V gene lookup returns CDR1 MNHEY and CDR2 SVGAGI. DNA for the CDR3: TGTGCCAGCACCCTGGCGGGGGATGAAAAACTGTTTTTT. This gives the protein CASTLAGDEKLFF.

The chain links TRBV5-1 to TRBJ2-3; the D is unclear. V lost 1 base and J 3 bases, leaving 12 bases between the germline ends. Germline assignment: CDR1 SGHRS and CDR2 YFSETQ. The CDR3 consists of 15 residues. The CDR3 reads CASSLRGGHTDTQYF. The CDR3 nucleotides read TGCGCCAGCAGCTTGAGAGGTGGTCATACAGATACGCAGTATTTT. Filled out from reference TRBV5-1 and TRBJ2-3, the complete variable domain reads KAGVTQTPRYLIKTRGQQVTLSCSPISGHRSVSWYQQTPGQGLQFLFEYFSETQRNKGNFPGRFSGRQFSNSRSEMNVSTLELGDSALYLCASSLRGGHTDTQYFGPGTRLTVL.

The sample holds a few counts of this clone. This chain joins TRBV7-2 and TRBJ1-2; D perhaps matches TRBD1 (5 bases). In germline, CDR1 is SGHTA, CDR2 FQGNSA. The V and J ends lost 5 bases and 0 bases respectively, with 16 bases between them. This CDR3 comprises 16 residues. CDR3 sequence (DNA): TGTGCCAGCAGCCAGGGATCCCTCTCCCCTAACTATGGCTACACCTTC. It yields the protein CASSQGSLSPNYGYTF.

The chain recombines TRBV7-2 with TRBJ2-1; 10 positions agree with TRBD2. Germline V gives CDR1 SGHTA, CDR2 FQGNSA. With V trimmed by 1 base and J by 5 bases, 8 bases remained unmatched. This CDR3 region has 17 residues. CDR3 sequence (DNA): TGTGCCAGCAGCTTAGGCCCAGCGGGGGGGCCCGACAATGAGCAGTTCTTC. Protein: CASSLGPAGGPDNEQFF. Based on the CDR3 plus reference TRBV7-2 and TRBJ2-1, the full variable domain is GAGVSQSPSNKVTEKGKDVELRCDPISGHTALYWYRQSLGQGLEFLIYFQGNSAPDKSGLPSDRFSAERTGGSVSTLTIQRTQQEDSAVYLCASSLGPAGGPDNEQFFGPGTRLTVL.